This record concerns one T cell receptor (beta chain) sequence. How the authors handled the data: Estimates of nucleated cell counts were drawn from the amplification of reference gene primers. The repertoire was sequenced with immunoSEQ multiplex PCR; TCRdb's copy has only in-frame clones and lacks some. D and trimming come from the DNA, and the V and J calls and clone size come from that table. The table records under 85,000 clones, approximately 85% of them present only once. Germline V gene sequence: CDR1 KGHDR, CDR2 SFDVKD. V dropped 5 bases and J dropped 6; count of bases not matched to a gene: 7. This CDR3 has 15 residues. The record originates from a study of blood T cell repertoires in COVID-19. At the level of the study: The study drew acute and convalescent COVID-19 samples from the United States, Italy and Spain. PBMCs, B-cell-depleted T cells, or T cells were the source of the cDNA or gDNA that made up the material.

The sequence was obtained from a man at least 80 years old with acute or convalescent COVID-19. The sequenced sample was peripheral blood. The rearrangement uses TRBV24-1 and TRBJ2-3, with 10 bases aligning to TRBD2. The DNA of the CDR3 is TGTGCCACCAGTGCTAGCGGGAGTATGGGGGATACGCAGTATTTT. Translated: CATSASGSMGDTQYF.